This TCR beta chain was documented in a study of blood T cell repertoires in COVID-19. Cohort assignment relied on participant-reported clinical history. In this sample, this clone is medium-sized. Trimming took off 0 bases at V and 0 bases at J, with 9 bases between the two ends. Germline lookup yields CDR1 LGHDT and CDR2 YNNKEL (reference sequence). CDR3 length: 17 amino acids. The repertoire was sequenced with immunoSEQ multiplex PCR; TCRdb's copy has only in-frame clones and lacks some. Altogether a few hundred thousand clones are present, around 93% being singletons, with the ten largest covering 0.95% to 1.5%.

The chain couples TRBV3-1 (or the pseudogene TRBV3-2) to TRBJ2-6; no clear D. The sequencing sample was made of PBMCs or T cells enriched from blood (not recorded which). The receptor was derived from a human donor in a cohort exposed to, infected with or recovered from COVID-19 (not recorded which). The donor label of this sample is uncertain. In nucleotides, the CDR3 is TGTGCCAGCAGCCAAGAAGACTCCTTCTCTGGGGCCAACGTCCTGACTTTC. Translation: CASSQEDSFSGANVLTF.